In its sample, the clone carrying this TCR beta chain was seen once. Its antigen is unknown. The data are from a study of T cell repertoires in ileal Crohn's disease. Overall study context: About half of patients got postoperative therapy: around ten thiopurines, approximately 18 anti-TNF.

Regarding the study as a whole: Mucosal expansions were suggested to be mainly CD8 T cells. Every patient over 26.8% clonality showed endoscopic recurrence.

Eligibility required adulthood, ileal or ileocolonic Crohn's disease and indicated ileocolonic resection. Assay used: immunoSEQ multiplex PCR; TCRdb lists only in-frame clones, some missing. Of 5,000 or so clones listed, 60% to 80% are singletons. V lost 5 bases and J 8 bases, leaving 18 bases between the germline ends. The CDR3 has 14 residues. Germline lookup yields CDR1 MNHEY and CDR2 SVGAGI. This receptor was identified in an adult with Crohn's disease. The gene calls are TRBV6-5 and TRBJ1-2; no definite D call. The specimen was ileal tissue. The chain's CDR3 is CASSASTGREGYTF. DNA for the CDR3: TGTGCCAGCAGTGCCTCGACCGGGAGGGAGGGCTACACCTTC.